This entry concerns a single T cell receptor (beta chain). Its matching antigen is unknown. Sequencing used immunoSEQ multiplex PCR; TCRdb keeps in-frame clones, though not all of them. This sample carries about 150,000 clones, around 85% of them seen once, and the ten largest clones take 5.5%. The sample belongs to a study of T cell responses to AZD1222 COVID-19 vaccine. Study findings and constraints: Per reports, nearly half of all spike-specific TCRs target regions that are unmutated in variants. Spike-specific TCR breadth and depth were elevated following two AZD1222 doses. Baseline seropositivity characterized only six or seven AZD1222 recipients. Among the donors, most were white British and more were female, and clonal diversity was possibly underestimated.

The V and J ends lost 1 base and 4 bases respectively, with 14 bases between them. This CDR3 is built from 15 residues. Germline assignment: CDR1 SGHRS and CDR2 YFSETQ. The source of this sequence is an adult in good health. J is TRBJ1-2 and V is TRBV5-1; D gene uncertain. The sample consisted of peripheral blood, taken on day 0 of MenACWY control vaccination. DNA for the CDR3: TGCGCCAGCAGCTTGCAGGAGGCGGGGAGCTATGGCTACACCTTC. This gives the protein CASSLQEAGSYGYTF. The full variable domain, completed using reference TRBV5-1 and TRBJ1-2, is KAGVTQTPRYLIKTRGQQVTLSCSPISGHRSVSWYQQTPGQGLQFLFEYFSETQRNKGNFPGRFSGRQFSNSRSEMNVSTLELGDSALYLCASSLQEAGSYGYTFGSGTRLTVV.